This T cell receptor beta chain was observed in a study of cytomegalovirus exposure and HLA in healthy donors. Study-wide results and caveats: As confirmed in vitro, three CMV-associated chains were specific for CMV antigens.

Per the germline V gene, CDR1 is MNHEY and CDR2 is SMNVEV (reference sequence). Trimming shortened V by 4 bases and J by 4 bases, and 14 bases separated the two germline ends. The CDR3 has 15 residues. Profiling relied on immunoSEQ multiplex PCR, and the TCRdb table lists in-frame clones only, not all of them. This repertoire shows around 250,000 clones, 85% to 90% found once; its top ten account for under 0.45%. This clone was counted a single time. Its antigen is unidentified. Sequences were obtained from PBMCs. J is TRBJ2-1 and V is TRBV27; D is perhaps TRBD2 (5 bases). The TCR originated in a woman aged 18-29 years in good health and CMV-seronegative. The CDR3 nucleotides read TGTGCCAGCAGTTACCGGGGTGGGGTGTACAATGAGCAGTTCTTC. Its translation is CASSYRGGVYNEQFF.